This is a list of T cell receptor beta chains from one sample in a study of blood T cell repertoires in COVID-19. TCRdb's copy holds only in-frame clones and misses some; the assay was immunoSEQ multiplex PCR. The data show approximately 230,000 clones, more than 75% seen once. Sample: PBMCs or T cells enriched from blood (not recorded which). The origin of the receptors is a man aged 18 to 29 who had recovered from COVID-19. Each CDR3 is given with its conserved first and last residue. Fields, in order: V gene, J gene, clone size, D gene, CDR3 protein, CDR3 DNA. The D gene is left open where the match is weak. Only some rows state a clone size, as once, few, many or a class for expanded clones.

TRBV28,TRBJ1-2,NA,TRBD1,CASSFTTQGAGYGYTF,TGTGCCAGCAGTTTTACCACACAGGGGGCAGGCTATGGCTACACCTTC
TRBV27,TRBJ2-1,NA,NA,CASSSERGLYNEQFF,TGTGCCAGCAGTTCCGAACGGGGACTTTACAATGAGCAGTTCTTC
TRBV5-8,TRBJ1-1,few,TRBD1,CASSVGLSGTGGLNTEAFF,TGTGCCAGCAGCGTGGGCCTTTCCGGAACAGGGGGCTTGAACACTGAAGCTTTCTTT
TRBV25-1,TRBJ1-4,NA,NA,CASSELGRGEKLFF,TGTGCCAGCAGTGAACTAGGGAGAGGTGAAAAACTGTTTTTT
TRBV6-6,TRBJ1-2,NA,TRBD1,CASSRGQASAYGYTF,TGTGCCAGCAGCCGTGGACAGGCGTCCGCCTATGGCTACACCTTC
TRBV7-2,TRBJ2-7,NA,TRBD1,CASSLGTGSDEQYF,TGTGCCAGCAGCTTAGGGACAGGTTCTGACGAGCAGTACTTC
TRBV30,TRBJ1-6,NA,TRBD1,CAWSVFSGQENSPLHF,TGTGCCTGGAGTGTTTTTTCGGGACAGGAAAATTCACCCCTCCACTTT
TRBV5-6,TRBJ2-4,NA,TRBD2,CASSMGLEGWYIQYF,TGTGCCAGCAGCATGGGACTAGAGGGCTGGTACATTCAGTACTTC
TRBV9,TRBJ1-1,NA,TRBD1,CASSVEGQSDTEAFF,TGTGCCAGCAGCGTAGAGGGACAGTCGGACACTGAAGCTTTCTTT
TRBV5-1,TRBJ2-3,NA,NA,CASRSGEPTDTQYF,TGCGCCAGCAGGTCCGGGGAACCCACAGATACGCAGTATTTT
TRBV19,TRBJ2-5,NA,TRBD2,CASSPLGEGQETQYF,TGTGCCAGTAGTCCCTTGGGGGAGGGCCAAGAGACCCAGTACTTC
TRBV6-5,TRBJ2-1,NA,NA,CASSYSSSRGNGEQFF,TGTGCCAGCAGTTACTCGTCGTCGAGGGGGAACGGTGAGCAGTTCTTC
TRBV3-1/TRBV3-2,TRBJ2-3,NA,TRBD1,CASSQGQGESDTQYF,TGTGCCAGCAGCCAAGGACAGGGGGAATCAGATACGCAGTATTTT
TRBV4-1,TRBJ2-2,NA,TRBD2,CASSQGTSLTGELFF,TGCGCCAGCAGCCAAGGGACTAGCTTGACCGGGGAGCTGTTTTTT
TRBV7-8,TRBJ1-2,once,NA,CASSLQGDYGYTF,TGTGCCAGCAGCCTGCAGGGTGACTATGGCTACACCTTC
TRBV9,TRBJ1-6,NA,NA,CASSVGGDGSPLHF,TGTGCCAGCAGCGTAGGCGGGGACGGGTCACCCCTCCACTTT
TRBV7-9,TRBJ2-7,once,TRBD2,CASSLSDKASGADYEQYF,TGTGCCAGCAGCTTATCAGACAAGGCTAGCGGAGCTGACTACGAGCAGTACTTC
TRBV27,TRBJ2-1,NA,NA,CASRRRGGFNEQFF,TGTGCCAGCAGACGGAGGGGTGGGTTCAATGAGCAGTTCTTC
TRBV5-6,TRBJ1-6,NA,TRBD1,CASSTGTGKSPLHF,TGTGCCAGCAGTACCGGGACAGGGAAATCACCCCTCCACTTT
TRBV18,TRBJ2-7,NA,NA,CASSPVGAHEQYF,TGTGCCAGCTCACCAGTGGGGGCCCACGAGCAGTACTTC
TRBV10-3,TRBJ1-1,once,TRBD1,CAISERTGQNTEAFF,TGTGCCATCAGTGAGCGGACAGGACAGAACACTGAAGCTTTCTTT
TRBV30,TRBJ1-1,once,TRBD1,CAWNSLQGAKMVNTEAFF,TGTGCCTGGAACTCCTTACAGGGGGCGAAGATGGTGAACACTGAAGCTTTCTTT
TRBV30,TRBJ2-7,NA,NA,CAWSTGSPYEQYF,TGTGCCTGGAGTACAGGGAGTCCCTACGAGCAGTACTTC
TRBV9,TRBJ2-7,NA,TRBD1,CASSVGQGDIGYEQYF,TGTGCCAGCAGCGTAGGTCAGGGGGACATTGGTTACGAGCAGTACTTC
TRBV7-2,TRBJ2-7,NA,NA,CASSFLGAVQYF,TGTGCCAGCAGCTTTCTAGGGGCCGTGCAGTACTTC
TRBV4-1,TRBJ2-7,NA,TRBD2,CASSQDVPRGSAYEQYF,TGCGCCAGCAGCCAAGATGTGCCACGCGGGAGTGCTTACGAGCAGTACTTC
TRBV11-2,TRBJ2-7,NA,NA,CASRGGKGPPRGQYF,TGTGCCAGCAGGGGGGGTAAGGGTCCCCCCCGGGGGCAGTACTTC
TRBV9,TRBJ1-4,NA,NA,CASSVQATNEKLFF,TGTGCCAGCAGCGTTCAGGCAACTAATGAAAAACTGTTTTTT
TRBV18,TRBJ1-1,NA,TRBD1,CASSPVSQGANTEAFF,TGTGCCAGCTCACCCGTCTCGCAGGGGGCGAACACTGAAGCTTTCTTT
TRBV7-9,TRBJ2-1,NA,TRBD1,CASSTVTGAFYNEQFF,TGTGCCAGCAGCACTGTGACAGGGGCGTTCTACAATGAGCAGTTCTTC
TRBV19,TRBJ2-7,NA,TRBD2,CASGTSVEQYF,TGTGCCAGTGGGACTAGCGTCGAGCAGTACTTC
TRBV19,TRBJ1-3,NA,NA,CASSIPGSGNTIYF,TGTGCCAGTAGTATACCCGGCTCTGGAAACACCATATATTTT
TRBV5-1,TRBJ1-2,few,TRBD1,CASSWEGTGVYGYTF,TGCGCCAGCAGCTGGGAAGGGACAGGGGTCTATGGCTACACCTTC
TRBV19,TRBJ2-2,NA,TRBD1,CATIRTGGDWSTGELFF,TGTGCCACGATAAGGACAGGGGGCGATTGGAGCACCGGGGAGCTGTTTTTT
TRBV30,TRBJ1-5,NA,TRBD1,CAWSPGGGQPQHF,TGTGCCTGGAGCCCAGGGGGCGGTCAGCCCCAGCATTTT
TRBV9,TRBJ2-7,NA,TRBD1,CASSVGSGGNEQYF,TGTGCCAGCAGCGTAGGTTCAGGGGGCAACGAGCAGTACTTC
TRBV4-1,TRBJ2-1,NA,TRBD2,CASSQGLAGVSYNEQFF,TGCGCCAGCAGCCAAGGACTAGCGGGAGTCTCCTACAATGAGCAGTTCTTC
TRBV28,TRBJ1-2,NA,TRBD1,CASSSPTGWYGYTF,TGTGCCAGCAGTTCCCCGACAGGGTGGTATGGCTACACCTTC
TRBV19,TRBJ1-4,NA,NA,CASSIIGSANEKLFF,TGTGCCAGTAGTATCATAGGGAGTGCTAATGAAAAACTGTTTTTT
TRBV5-6,TRBJ1-5,NA,NA,CASSLSSGGGNQPQHF,TGTGCCAGCAGCTTGAGTTCCGGGGGAGGCAATCAGCCCCAGCATTTT
TRBV7-8,TRBJ2-2,NA,TRBD1,CASSTGAGYTGELFF,TGTGCCAGCAGCACAGGGGCAGGGTACACCGGGGAGCTGTTTTTT
TRBV4-1,TRBJ2-7,NA,NA,CASSRTERSGEQYF,TGCGCCAGCAGTCGGACAGAGCGGTCGGGGGAGCAGTACTTC
TRBV7-2,TRBJ1-4,NA,NA,CASSLGGVREKLFF,TGTGCCAGCAGCTTGGGGGGGGTTCGTGAAAAACTGTTTTTT
TRBV27,TRBJ1-5,NA,NA,CASKRAPNQPQHF,TGTGCCAGCAAACGAGCTCCGAATCAGCCCCAGCATTTT
TRBV15,TRBJ1-4,NA,NA,CATSRDRGGTFEKLFF,TGTGCCACCAGCAGAGATCGAGGCGGGACCTTTGAAAAACTGTTTTTT
TRBV6-4,TRBJ1-5,NA,NA,CASSDSGKRNQNQPQHF,TGTGCCAGCAGTGACTCTGGTAAGCGAAACCAAAATCAGCCCCAGCATTTT
TRBV5-1,TRBJ1-1,NA,TRBD1,CASSLGTGTNTEAFF,TGCGCCAGCAGCTTGGGGACAGGGACGAACACTGAAGCTTTCTTT
TRBV5-8,TRBJ2-4,NA,NA,CASSRGTEENIQYF,TGTGCCAGCAGCCGTGGGACTGAAGAAAACATTCAGTACTTC
TRBV6-1,TRBJ2-6,NA,NA,CASSETDGANVLTF,TGTGCCAGCAGTGAAACAGACGGGGCCAACGTCCTGACTTTC
TRBV4-2,TRBJ2-5,NA,TRBD2,CASSSGADQETQYF,TGTGCCAGTAGTAGCGGGGCCGACCAAGAGACCCAGTACTTC
TRBV30,TRBJ1-5,NA,TRBD1,CAWSIDRDRGYSNQPQHF,TGTGCCTGGAGTATAGACAGAGACAGGGGATATAGCAATCAGCCCCAGCATTTT
TRBV3-1/TRBV3-2,TRBJ1-3,NA,NA,CASSHRTLSRNTIYF,TGTGCCAGCAGCCACCGGACACTTTCGCGAAACACCATATATTTT
TRBV6-5,TRBJ2-1,NA,TRBD1,CASSYVGQGTRNEQFF,TGTGCCAGCAGTTACGTCGGACAGGGGACGAGAAATGAGCAGTTCTTC
TRBV3-1/TRBV3-2,TRBJ1-6,NA,NA,CASSLGGGPNSPLHF,TGTGCCAGCAGCCTCGGCGGGGGACCTAATTCACCCCTCCACTTT
TRBV7-9,TRBJ1-1,NA,NA,CASQGTGRNTEAFF,TGTGCGTCCCAGGGCACAGGGCGGAACACTGAAGCTTTCTTT